The next 32 T cell receptor beta chains were all read from a single sample in a study. TCRdb re-called the RT-PCR reads through MiXCR, storing one row per CDR3 protein. This sample has about 700,000 distinct CDR3 sequences, with approximately 15% found just once. What was sequenced was memory CD4+ T cells from blood. All receptors come from a female donor in good health, serving as a healthy control.

There are a few counts of this clonotype. The CDR3 here is CASSSRQGVGPYNEQFF. In DNA, the CDR3 is TGTGCCAGCAGTTCTAGACAGGGGGTCGGACCCTACAATGAGCAGTTCTTC. The J gene is TRBJ2-1, the V gene TRBV27, with 9 bases lining up with TRBD1. Losses at the gene ends were 4 bases for V and 2 bases for J; bases not matched to a gene: 9. CDR1 MNHEY and CDR2 SMNVEV come from the germline V gene (reference sequence). This CDR3 is 17 amino acids long.

The V gene is TRBV11-2, the J gene TRBJ1-3; no clear D. Germline CDR1 SGHAT, CDR2 FQNNGV. The CDR3 is 15 residues long. Between the trimmed V and J ends, which lost 5 bases and 1 base, there was a span of 12 bases. The CDR3 sequence is CASSPWSGSGNTIYF. The CDR3 bases are TGTGCCAGCAGCCCTTGGTCGGGGTCTGGAAACACCATATATTTT.

The table lists this clonotype with many counts. The V gene is TRBV15, the J gene TRBJ2-5; D gene uncertain. V was trimmed by 3 bases and J by 4 bases, leaving 24 bases between them. This CDR3 is 18 amino acids long. The V gene's germline CDR1 is LNHNV and CDR2 YYDKDF (reference sequence). The CDR3 is CATSSGVAAGGLAETQYF. The CDR3 coding sequence is TGTGCCACCAGCAGTGGGGTAGCCGCAGGCGGTTTAGCAGAGACCCAGTACTTC.

The V call is TRBV7-9, the J call TRBJ2-5; D is tentatively TRBD1 or TRBD2 (5 bases each). Germline V gene data show CDR1 as SEHNR and CDR2 as FQNEAQ (reference sequence). The CDR3 is 14 residues long. V shed 6 bases and J shed 5 bases, with 16 bases lying between them. In nucleotides, the CDR3 is TGTGCCAGCAGTCCTGCCGGGACGGCGGAGACCCAGTACTTC. This gives the protein CASSPAGTAETQYF.

This clonotype was recorded a few times. The V and J genes are TRBV6-1 and TRBJ2-7, with TRBD1 as a possible D gene (6 bases). Trimming cost V 6 bases and J 0 bases, with 15 bases left between them. The germline gives CDR1 MNHNS, CDR2 SASEGT. The CDR3 consists of 15 residues. The CDR3 here is CASRIQGWGSYEQYF. The CDR3 DNA reads as TGTGCCAGCAGGATACAGGGATGGGGCTCCTACGAGCAGTACTTC.

The CDR3 DNA reads as TGTGCCAGCAGGGGGGGAAGGGCTGAAGCTTTCTTT. Its protein product is CASRGGRAEAFF. The rearrangement links TRBV6-5 to TRBJ1-1; D perhaps matches TRBD1 (5 bases). V lost 6 bases to trimming and J lost 6 bases, with 11 bases between them. Germline values: CDR1 MNHEY, CDR2 SVGAGI. This CDR3 is 12 amino acids long.

V and J are TRBV11-2 and TRBJ1-5, with TRBD1 matching over 11 bases. The CDR3 extends over 18 amino acids. Germline lookup yields CDR1 SGHAT and CDR2 FQNNGV. V was clipped by 1 base and J by 1 base; unmatched bases: 6. CDR3 sequence: CASSLGTGQGASNQPQHF. CDR3 in DNA: TGTGCCAGCAGCTTAGGAACCGGACAGGGGGCAAGCAATCAGCCCCAGCATTTT.

This clonotype came up a few times. The rearrangement links TRBV6-5 to TRBJ2-1; TRBD2 matches at 8 bases. J gave up 10 bases and V 2 bases, and 13 bases lay outside the gene matches. The CDR3 contains 16 residues. Germline CDR1 MNHEY, CDR2 SVGAGI. CDR3 in DNA: TGTGCCAGCAGTTACACACCGGGACTAGGTGCCCTGGAGCAGTTCTTC. This codes for CASSYTPGLGALEQFF.

This clonotype was detected ten times or more. The chain combines TRBV5-1 with TRBJ2-1; D unresolved. The V gene's germline CDR1 is SGHRS and CDR2 YFSETQ. The CDR3 sequence is 15 residues long. With 0 bases removed from V and 4 bases from J, the gap between germline ends came to 11 bases. As DNA, the CDR3 is TGCGCCAGCAGCTTGGATCAGTTCAGGTACAATGAGCAGTTCTTC. Its translation: CASSLDQFRYNEQFF.

This clonotype came up many times. The chain uses TRBV20-1 and TRBJ2-3; D gene unclear. Germline V gene data show CDR1 as DFQATT and CDR2 as SNEGSKA (reference sequence). The CDR3 extends over 15 amino acids. V lost 6 bases and J 0 bases, leaving 16 bases between the germline ends. CDR3 DNA: TGCAGTGCCGTACCTTCACCCCGGAGCACAGATACGCAGTATTTT. Residues: CSAVPSPRSTDTQYF.

This clonotype was recorded many times. The chain uses TRBV7-9 and TRBJ2-3; D ambiguous. The CDR3 loop spans 15 amino acids. Germline loops: CDR1 SEHNR, CDR2 FQNEAQ (reference sequence). Trimming took off 2 bases at V and 0 bases at J, with 9 bases between the two ends. In DNA, the CDR3 is TGTGCCAGCAGCTTATATGGCGGTAGCACAGATACGCAGTATTTT. Its protein is CASSLYGGSTDTQYF.

This clonotype was seen a handful of times. The J gene is TRBJ1-6, the V gene TRBV7-3, with TRBD1 as a possible D gene (5 bases). The CDR3 has 17 residues. V lost 4 bases to trimming and J lost 0 bases, with 13 bases between them. Germline CDR1 reads SGHTA; CDR2 reads FQGTGA. CDR3 sequence: CASSSGTVSSYNSPLHF. The CDR3 DNA follows: TGTGCCAGCAGCTCCGGGACGGTCAGCTCCTATAATTCACCCCTCCACTTT.

The chain couples TRBV20-1 to TRBJ2-1, with 9 bases fitting TRBD2. The CDR3 extends over 15 amino acids. Unmatched junction bases numbered 13, after V lost 3 bases and J lost 10 bases. Germline V gene lookup returns CDR1 DFQATT and CDR2 SNEGSKA (reference sequence). Here the CDR3 DNA reads TGCAGTGCTAGGGGGGCTAGCGGGATAGGCGACGAGCAGTTCTTC. It encodes CSARGASGIGDEQFF.

This clonotype was counted at least ten times. The genes are TRBV6-1 and TRBJ1-1; no reliable D call. The germline V gene encodes CDR1 MNHNS and CDR2 SASEGT. The CDR3 contains 14 residues. Trimming left V 8 bases short and J 4 bases short, with 17 bases between. CDR3 amino acids: CASVRQWEATEAFF. CDR3 nucleotide sequence: TGTGCCAGCGTACGGCAGTGGGAGGCCACTGAAGCTTTCTTT.

This chain joins TRBV6-2 or TRBV6-3 and TRBJ2-1, with unresolved D. The germline V and J ends were trimmed by 3 bases and 9 bases, with 9 bases remaining between them. This CDR3 has 12 residues. Germline V lookup: CDR1 MNHEY, CDR2 SVGEGT. CDR3 loop: CASSYGGSEQFF. The DNA of the CDR3 is TGTGCCAGCAGTTATGGTGGGTCTGAGCAGTTCTTC.

This clonotype was seen a handful of times. The J gene is TRBJ2-5, the V gene TRBV6-2 or TRBV6-3; D is perhaps TRBD2 (5 bases). Trimming removed 8 bases from V and 0 bases from J, with 13 bases in between. CDR1 and CDR2 from the germline V gene are MNHEY and SVGEGT. This CDR3 has 14 residues. CDR3 in DNA: TGTGCCAGCGGGCCTAACGGGAACCAAGAGACCCAGTACTTC. Its protein product is CASGPNGNQETQYF.

The chain uses TRBV2 and TRBJ2-7; D is possibly TRBD2 (6 bases). Between the trimmed V and J ends, which lost 5 bases and 0 bases, there was a span of 11 bases. This CDR3 contains 14 residues. Germline V gene sequence: CDR1 SNHLY, CDR2 FYNNEI. The DNA for the CDR3 is TGTGCCAGCAGTCGGGACTTGGGCTCCTACGAGCAGTACTTC. Its protein product is CASSRDLGSYEQYF.

This clonotype was counted only a few times. The chain employs TRBV5-1 and TRBJ2-5; TRBD2 agrees at 14 bases. J gave up 0 bases and V 2 bases, and 3 bases lay outside the gene matches. This CDR3 is 17 amino acids long. Per the germline V gene, CDR1 is SGHRS and CDR2 is YFSETQ. CDR3 region: CASSLGLAGGDQETQYF. CDR3 nucleotide sequence: TGCGCCAGCAGCTTAGGACTAGCGGGAGGAGACCAAGAGACCCAGTACTTC.

This clonotype was seen a handful of times. The rearrangement links TRBV18 to TRBJ1-3; 7 nucleotides line up with TRBD1. V lost 3 bases to trimming and J lost 0 bases; unmatched junction nucleotides: 5. In germline, CDR1 is KGHSH, CDR2 LQKENI. The CDR3 is made up of 16 amino acids. CDR3 sequence (DNA): TGTGCCAGCTCACCGGGCGGGACAGCCTCTGGAAACACCATATATTTT. It yields the protein CASSPGGTASGNTIYF.

This clonotype was observed a handful of times. The V call is TRBV9, the J call TRBJ2-1; 10 bases line up with TRBD2. The CDR3 spans 16 residues. Germline CDR1 reads SGDLS; CDR2 reads YYNGEE. V shed 0 bases and J 8 bases; nucleotides not matched to a gene: 8. CDR3 DNA sequence: TGTGCCAGCAGCGTAGGGACTAGCGGCTTTATCGATGAGCAGTTCTTC. Translated: CASSVGTSGFIDEQFF.

This clonotype has a count of ten or more. DNA of the CDR3: TGCAGCGGAGGGGGGGAAGAGACCCAGTACTTC. Amino acid sequence: CSGGGEETQYF. The chain links TRBV29-1 to TRBJ2-5; possibly TRBD2 for D (7 bases). Per the germline V gene, CDR1 is SQVTM and CDR2 is ANQGSEA. The CDR3 length is 11 residues. V was shortened by 7 bases and J by 3 bases, with 9 bases between the two germline ends.

The chain links TRBV7-6 to TRBJ2-2, with D perhaps TRBD1 (5 bases). The CDR3 loop spans 14 amino acids. The germline V and J ends were trimmed by 8 bases and 1 base, with 11 bases remaining between them. Germline CDR1 is SGHVS and CDR2 is FNYEAQ. Written as DNA, the CDR3 is TGTGCCAGCCACAAGGGGATGAACACCGGGGAGCTGTTTTTT. Amino acid sequence: CASHKGMNTGELFF.

In this sample, this clonotype turned up many times. This sequence joins TRBV7-2 and TRBJ1-5; D unclear. The CDR3 totals 13 residues. The germline gives CDR1 SGHTA, CDR2 FQGNSA. V gave up 0 bases and J gave up 6 bases, with 6 bases separating them. The CDR3 sequence: CASSLAYGQPQHF. In nucleotides, the CDR3 is TGTGCCAGCAGCTTAGCGTATGGTCAGCCCCAGCATTTT.

J is TRBJ2-1 and V is TRBV5-1, with D perhaps given as TRBD1 or TRBD2 (5 bases each). V lost 5 bases, J lost 5 bases, and 17 bases lay in between. Germline CDR1 is SGHRS and CDR2 is YFSETQ. The CDR3 consists of 15 residues. The CDR3 bases are TGCGCCAGCAGGGTCTCCGGGCAGGGACACAATGAGCAGTTCTTC. Residues: CASRVSGQGHNEQFF.

This clonotype appeared a few times. This chain joins TRBV4-1 and TRBJ2-7; no reliable D call. V lost 1 base and J 5 bases, leaving 18 bases between the germline ends. Germline CDR1 reads MGHRA; CDR2 reads YSYEKL. This CDR3 spans 16 amino acids. CDR3 sequence reads: CASSQGEQQILNEQYF. The CDR3 nucleotides read TGCGCCAGCAGCCAAGGTGAACAGCAAATTTTGAACGAGCAGTACTTC.

V is TRBV20-1 and J is TRBJ2-5; D possibly corresponds to TRBD2 (6 bases). Germline V CDR1 and CDR2: DFQATT, SNEGSKA (reference sequence). V was cut by 5 bases and J by 4 bases, with 11 bases left in between. The CDR3 sequence is 12 residues long. The CDR3 loop reads CSALTRRETQYF. CDR3 coding DNA: TGCAGTGCTCTGACTAGAAGAGAGACCCAGTACTTC.

J is TRBJ2-3 and V is TRBV20-1, with 9 bases lining up with TRBD2. Losses at the gene ends were 5 bases for V and 1 base for J; bases not matched to a gene: 16. Germline V gives CDR1 DFQATT, CDR2 SNEGSKA (reference sequence). This CDR3 is built from 18 residues. The CDR3 region is CSAPTPSGALQGTDTQYF. For the CDR3, the DNA is TGCAGTGCTCCTACTCCTAGCGGGGCCCTACAAGGCACAGATACGCAGTATTTT.

The chain carries TRBV9 and TRBJ1-4, with 8 bases lining up with TRBD1. Germline V gene data show CDR1 as SGDLS and CDR2 as YYNGEE. The CDR3 is 14 residues long. V lost 4 bases and J lost 8; bases outside the gene matches: 7. CDR3 coding DNA: TGTGCCAGCAGCCGGGACAGGACATCGGAAAAACTGTTTTTT. Protein product: CASSRDRTSEKLFF. The full variable domain, completed using reference TRBV9 and TRBJ1-4, is DSGVTQTPKHLITATGQRVTLRCSPRSGDLSVYWYQQSLDQGLQFLIQYYNGEERAKGNILERFSAQQFPDLHSELNLSSLELGDSALYFCASSRDRTSEKLFFGSGTQLSVL.

This clonotype was seen ten or more times. The V and J genes are TRBV6-5 and TRBJ1-4; tentative D call: TRBD1 (6 bases). The V and J ends lost 7 bases and 8 bases respectively, with 17 bases between them. The CDR3 is 14 residues long. Germline V gene lookup returns CDR1 MNHEY and CDR2 SVGAGI. CDR3 loop: CASKQGRSEEKLFF. CDR3 bases: TGTGCCAGCAAACAGGGAAGATCGGAGGAAAAACTGTTTTTT.

This clonotype turned up a few times. This chain links TRBV6-1 with TRBJ2-7; D unresolved. The CDR3 covers 13 residues. Germline assignment: CDR1 MNHNS and CDR2 SASEGT. Trimming shortened V by 7 bases and J by 2 bases, and 12 bases separated the two germline ends. CDR3 region: CASIRLGTYEQYF. For the CDR3, the DNA is TGTGCCAGCATAAGGCTCGGAACCTACGAGCAGTACTTC.

This chain uses TRBV12-3 or TRBV12-4 with TRBJ2-7, with D tentatively TRBD1 (6 bases). CDR3 length: 15 amino acids. The V and J ends lost 1 base and 1 base respectively, with 11 bases between them. DNA for the CDR3: TGTGCCAGCAGTTTAGGACCACAGGGATCCTACGAGCAGTACTTC. Translation gives CASSLGPQGSYEQYF.

This clonotype was detected a few times. The gene calls are TRBV5-6 and TRBJ2-1; D unresolved. In germline, CDR1 is SGHDT, CDR2 YYEEEE. Trimming cost V 10 bases and J 5 bases, with 13 bases left between them. This CDR3 region has 12 residues. CDR3: CAARSGDNEQFF. The CDR3 DNA sequence: TGTGCCGCCAGGTCCGGCGACAATGAGCAGTTCTTC.